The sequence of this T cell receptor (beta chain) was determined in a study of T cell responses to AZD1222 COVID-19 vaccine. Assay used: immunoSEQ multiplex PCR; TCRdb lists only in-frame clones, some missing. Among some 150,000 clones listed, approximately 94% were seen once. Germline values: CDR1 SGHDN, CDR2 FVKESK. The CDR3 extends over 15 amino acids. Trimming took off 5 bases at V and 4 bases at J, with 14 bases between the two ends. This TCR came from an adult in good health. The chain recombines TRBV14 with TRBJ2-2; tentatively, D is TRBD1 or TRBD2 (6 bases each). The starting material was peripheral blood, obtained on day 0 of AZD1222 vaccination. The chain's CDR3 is CASSASSGATGELFF. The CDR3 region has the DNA TGTGCCAGCAGCGCAAGTTCGGGGGCCACCGGGGAGCTGTTTTTT.